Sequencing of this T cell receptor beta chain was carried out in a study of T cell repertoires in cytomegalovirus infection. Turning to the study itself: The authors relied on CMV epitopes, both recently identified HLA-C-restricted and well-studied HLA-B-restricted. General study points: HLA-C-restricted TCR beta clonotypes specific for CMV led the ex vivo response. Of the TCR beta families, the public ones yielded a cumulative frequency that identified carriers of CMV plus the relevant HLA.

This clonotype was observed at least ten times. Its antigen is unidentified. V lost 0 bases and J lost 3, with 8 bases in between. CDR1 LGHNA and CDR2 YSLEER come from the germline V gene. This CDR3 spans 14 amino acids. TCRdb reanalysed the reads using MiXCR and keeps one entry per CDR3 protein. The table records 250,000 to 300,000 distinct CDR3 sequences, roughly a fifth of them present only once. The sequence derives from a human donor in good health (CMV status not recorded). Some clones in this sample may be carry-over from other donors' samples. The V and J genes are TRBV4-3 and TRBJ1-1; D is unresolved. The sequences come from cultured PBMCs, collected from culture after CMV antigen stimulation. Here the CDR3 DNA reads TGCGCCAGCAGCCAAGAAGGCCCAGACACTGAAGCTTTCTTT. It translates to CASSQEGPDTEAFF.